These T cell receptor beta chains were read from a single sample in a study of blood T cells in healthy people across ages. TCRdb independently ran MiXCR on the 5' RACE reads; one entry per CDR3 protein. The table lists 900,000 to 950,000 distinct CDR3 sequences, roughly 29% of them singletons. The sample was also linked to a second study, of T cells of mothers and their children.

Sequencing used blood. These receptors originate from a woman between 35 and 50 years old in good health. Each CDR3 is given with its conserved first and last residue. D genes are given only for firm matches. Clone size, where shown, is once, few, many, or a class for clones that have expanded.

CDR3 protein: CSVGAGGVEKLFF; CDR3 DNA: TGCAGCGTTGGGGCAGGGGGCGTTGAAAAACTGTTTTTT; J gene: TRBJ1-4; D gene: TRBD1; clone size: many; V gene: TRBV29-1
CDR3 protein: CASSRTLFEQGDTEAFF; CDR3 DNA: TGCGCCAGCAGCAGGACCCTTTTCGAACAGGGTGACACTGAAGCTTTCTTT; J gene: TRBJ1-1; D gene: .; clone size: .; V gene: TRBV5-1
CDR3 protein: CASSTIRGSSYEQYF; CDR3 DNA: TGTGCCAGCAGCACAATCAGGGGATCCTCCTACGAGCAGTACTTC; J gene: TRBJ2-7; D gene: .; clone size: few; V gene: TRBV7-8
CDR3 protein: CASSPGQVILANYGYTF; CDR3 DNA: TGCGCCAGCAGCCCGGGACAGGTTATTTTAGCTAACTATGGCTACACCTTC; J gene: TRBJ1-2; D gene: TRBD1; clone size: few; V gene: TRBV5-1
CDR3 protein: CSARPPYNNEQFF; CDR3 DNA: TGCAGTGCTAGGCCTCCTTACAACAATGAGCAGTTCTTC; J gene: TRBJ2-1; D gene: .; clone size: .; V gene: TRBV20-1
CDR3 protein: CASSEVGGYNEQYF; CDR3 DNA: TGTGCCAGCAGTGAAGTGGGGGGGTACAATGAGCAGTACTTC; J gene: TRBJ2-5; D gene: TRBD2; clone size: .; V gene: TRBV2
CDR3 protein: CASSLALRADDGYTF; CDR3 DNA: TGTGCCAGCAGCTTAGCGCTGAGGGCGGACGATGGCTACACCTTC; J gene: TRBJ1-2; D gene: .; clone size: .; V gene: TRBV7-9
CDR3 protein: CASSLGTGPRDLYF; CDR3 DNA: TGTGCCAGCAGTTTGGGGACAGGACCCCGAGATCTGTACTTC; J gene: TRBJ2-7; D gene: TRBD1; clone size: .; V gene: TRBV28
CDR3 protein: CASSSRLAGLETQYF; CDR3 DNA: TGTGCCAGCAGCTCCAGACTAGCGGGGCTTGAGACCCAGTACTTC; J gene: TRBJ2-5; D gene: TRBD2; clone size: many; V gene: TRBV7-2
CDR3 protein: CASSTGSADGDYGGYTF; CDR3 DNA: TGCGCCAGCAGCACGGGGTCCGCAGATGGTGACTATGGTGGCTACACCTTC; J gene: TRBJ1-2; D gene: .; clone size: .; V gene: TRBV5-1
CDR3 protein: CASSKDGRTNTEAFF; CDR3 DNA: TGCGCCAGCAGCAAGGACGGGAGAACGAACACTGAAGCTTTCTTT; J gene: TRBJ1-1; D gene: .; clone size: .; V gene: TRBV5-1
CDR3 protein: CASSQDKGATEAGTQYF; CDR3 DNA: TGTGCCAGCAGCCAAGATAAGGGGGCAACCGAAGCAGGGACCCAGTACTTC; J gene: TRBJ2-5; D gene: TRBD1; clone size: .; V gene: TRBV4-2
CDR3 protein: CSALLEGRNWETGELFF; CDR3 DNA: TGCAGCGCCTTACTGGAGGGACGGAATTGGGAAACCGGGGAGCTGTTTTTT; J gene: TRBJ2-2; D gene: .; clone size: .; V gene: TRBV29-1
CDR3 protein: CASSQDRTGGLDTEAFF; CDR3 DNA: TGTGCCAGCAGCCAAGATAGGACAGGGGGCTTAGACACTGAAGCTTTCTTT; J gene: TRBJ1-1; D gene: TRBD1; clone size: few; V gene: TRBV4-2
CDR3 protein: CSARIPTSGSYEQYF; CDR3 DNA: TGCAGTGCTAGAATCCCGACTAGCGGGTCATACGAGCAGTACTTC; J gene: TRBJ2-7; D gene: TRBD2; clone size: .; V gene: TRBV20-1
CDR3 protein: CSAGYPGLAGGEQYF; CDR3 DNA: TGCAGTGCTGGATACCCGGGACTAGCGGGGGGAGAGCAGTACTTC; J gene: TRBJ2-5; D gene: TRBD2; clone size: once; V gene: TRBV20-1
CDR3 protein: CASSPDARHTQYF; CDR3 DNA: TGTGCCAGCAGTCCTGACGCGCGACATACGCAGTATTTT; J gene: TRBJ2-3; D gene: .; clone size: .; V gene: TRBV12-3/TRBV12-4
CDR3 protein: CSVGGRSYEQYF; CDR3 DNA: TGCAGCGTTGGGGGCAGATCCTACGAGCAGTACTTC; J gene: TRBJ2-7; D gene: .; clone size: many; V gene: TRBV29-1
CDR3 protein: CASWTANYGYTF; CDR3 DNA: TGTGCCAGCTGGACGGCTAACTATGGCTACACCTTC; J gene: TRBJ1-2; D gene: .; clone size: .; V gene: TRBV25-1
CDR3 protein: CASSLIPRDRAGNTIYF; CDR3 DNA: TGTGCCAGCAGCTTGATACCCCGGGACAGGGCTGGAAACACCATATATTTT; J gene: TRBJ1-3; D gene: TRBD1; clone size: .; V gene: TRBV7-8
CDR3 protein: CASSFSGGAKDTQYF; CDR3 DNA: TGTGCCAGCAGCTTCAGCGGGGGGGCCAAAGATACGCAGTATTTT; J gene: TRBJ2-3; D gene: TRBD2; clone size: few; V gene: TRBV7-3
CDR3 protein: CASSLTGAVSETQYF; CDR3 DNA: TGCGCCAGCAGCTTGACAGGGGCAGTTTCAGAGACCCAGTACTTC; J gene: TRBJ2-5; D gene: TRBD1; clone size: many; V gene: TRBV5-1
CDR3 protein: CASSFSGGSNEQFF; CDR3 DNA: TGTGCCAGCAGCTTTTCGGGGGGGAGCAATGAGCAGTTCTTC; J gene: TRBJ2-1; D gene: TRBD2; clone size: .; V gene: TRBV7-8
CDR3 protein: CASSQNDPGGMGKLFF; CDR3 DNA: TGTGCCAGCAGCCAAAACGATCCCGGGGGAATGGGAAAACTGTTTTTT; J gene: TRBJ1-4; D gene: .; clone size: .; V gene: TRBV4-2
CDR3 protein: CSVVGFMNRGDYGYTF; CDR3 DNA: TGCAGCGTTGTAGGTTTTATGAACAGGGGGGACTATGGCTACACCTTC; J gene: TRBJ1-2; D gene: TRBD1; clone size: few; V gene: TRBV29-1
CDR3 protein: CSVAGDSNQPQHF; CDR3 DNA: TGCAGCGTTGCCGGCGATAGCAATCAGCCCCAGCATTTT; J gene: TRBJ1-5; D gene: .; clone size: few; V gene: TRBV29-1
CDR3 protein: CASSQARDKTQYF; CDR3 DNA: TGCGCCAGCAGCCAGGCTAGGGATAAGACCCAGTACTTC; J gene: TRBJ2-5; D gene: .; clone size: many; V gene: TRBV4-3
CDR3 protein: CASSMGWGSSYNEQFF; CDR3 DNA: TGTGCCAGTAGTATGGGTTGGGGTAGCTCCTACAATGAGCAGTTCTTC; J gene: TRBJ2-1; D gene: .; clone size: few; V gene: TRBV2